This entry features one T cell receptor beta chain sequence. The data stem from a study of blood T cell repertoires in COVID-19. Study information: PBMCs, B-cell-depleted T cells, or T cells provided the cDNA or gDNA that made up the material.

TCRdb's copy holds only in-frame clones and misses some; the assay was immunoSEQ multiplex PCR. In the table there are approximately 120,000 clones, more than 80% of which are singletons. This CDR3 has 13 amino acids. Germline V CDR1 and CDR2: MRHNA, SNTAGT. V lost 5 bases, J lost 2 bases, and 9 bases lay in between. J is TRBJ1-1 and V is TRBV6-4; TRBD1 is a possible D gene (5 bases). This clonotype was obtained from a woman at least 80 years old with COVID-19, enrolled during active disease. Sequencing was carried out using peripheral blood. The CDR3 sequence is CASSRQSNTEAFF. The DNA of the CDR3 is TGTGCCAGCAGTCGACAGAGTAACACTGAAGCTTTCTTT.